This TCR beta chain stems from a study of T cells in Graves' hyperthyroidism and ophthalmopathy. Broader study findings: The model made its ophthalmopathy prediction, and onset followed a median around 6.9 months later. Most thyroid clonotypes expanded above 0.001 were also detected in blood. Stable hyperthyroidism and ophthalmopathy were separated using 13 V-J signatures.

TCR beta CDR3 regions were amplified from RNA transcripts. The HTBI set primed first-round TCR CDR3 RT-PCR. TCRdb processed the multiplex PCR reads anew with MiXCR; each CDR3 protein has one entry. The sample lists roughly 580,000 distinct CDR3 sequences; 46% were seen once. As to this clonotype: The antigen is unknown.

Exclusions: uncontrolled infection, other autoimmune disease, pregnancy, lactation. This CDR3 has 11 amino acids. Germline CDR1 reads SGHTA; CDR2 reads FQGTGA. The ends were cut back, 9 bases at V and 1 base at J, with 6 bases in the middle. The V gene is TRBV7-3, the J gene TRBJ1-1; D call uncertain. Material: peripheral blood or thyroid tissue (not recorded which). The receptor was derived from a woman between 18 and 29 years old with Graves' hyperthyroidism. DNA of the CDR3: TGTGCCAGTCACACGAACACTGAAGCTTTCTTT. Its protein product is CASHTNTEAFF.